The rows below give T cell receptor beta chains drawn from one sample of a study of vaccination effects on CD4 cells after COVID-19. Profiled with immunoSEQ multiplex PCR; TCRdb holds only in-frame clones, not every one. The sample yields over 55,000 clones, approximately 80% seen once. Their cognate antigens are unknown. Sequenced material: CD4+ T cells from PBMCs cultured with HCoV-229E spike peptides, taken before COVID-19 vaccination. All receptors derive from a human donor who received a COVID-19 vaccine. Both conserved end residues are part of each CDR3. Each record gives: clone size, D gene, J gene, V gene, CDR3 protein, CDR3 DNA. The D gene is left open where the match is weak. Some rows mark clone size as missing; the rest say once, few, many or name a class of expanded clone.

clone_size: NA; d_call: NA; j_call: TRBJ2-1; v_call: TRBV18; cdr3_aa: CASSITGGPNNEQFF; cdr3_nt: TGTGCCAGCTCTATAACCGGGGGACCAAACAATGAGCAGTTCTTC
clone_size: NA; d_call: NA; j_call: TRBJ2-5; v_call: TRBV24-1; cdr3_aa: CATSAVTGPQETQYF; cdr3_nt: TGTGCCACCAGTGCAGTAACGGGCCCACAAGAGACCCAGTACTTC
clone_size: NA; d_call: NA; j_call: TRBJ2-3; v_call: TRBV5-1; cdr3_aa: CASSLGGGVTDTQYF; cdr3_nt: TGCGCCAGCAGCTTGGGTGGGGGTGTAACAGATACGCAGTATTTT
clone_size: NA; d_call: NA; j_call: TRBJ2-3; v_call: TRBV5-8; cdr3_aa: CASSLVRFHTDTQYF; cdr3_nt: TGTGCCAGCAGCTTGGTTCGGTTTCATACAGATACGCAGTATTTT
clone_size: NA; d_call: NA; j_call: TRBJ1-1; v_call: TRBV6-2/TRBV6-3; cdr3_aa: CASSYSFRSRTNTEAFF; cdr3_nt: TGTGCCAGCAGTTACTCGTTCCGTTCGCGGACGAACACTGAAGCTTTCTTT
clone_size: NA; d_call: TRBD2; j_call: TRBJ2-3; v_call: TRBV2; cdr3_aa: CASSARGGTSTDTQYF; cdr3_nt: TGTGCCAGCAGTGCGCGCGGGGGTACTAGCACAGATACGCAGTATTTT
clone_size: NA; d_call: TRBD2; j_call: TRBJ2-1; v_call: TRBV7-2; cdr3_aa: CASSLAPTSGVGNEQFF; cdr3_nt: TGTGCCAGCAGCTTAGCCCCTACTAGCGGGGTAGGCAATGAGCAGTTCTTC
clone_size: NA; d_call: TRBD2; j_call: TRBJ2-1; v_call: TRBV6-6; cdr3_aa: CASSYEGSGGTGEQFF; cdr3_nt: TGTGCCAGCAGTTACGAGGGAAGCGGGGGAACGGGTGAGCAGTTCTTC
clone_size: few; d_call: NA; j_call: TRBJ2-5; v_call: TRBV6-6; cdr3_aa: CASSYGGSLGQETQYF; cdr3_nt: TGTGCCAGCAGTTACGGGGGGTCCCTCGGGCAAGAGACCCAGTACTTC
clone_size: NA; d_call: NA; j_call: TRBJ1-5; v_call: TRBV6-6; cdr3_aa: CASSFDDRDNQPQHF; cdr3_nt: TGTGCCAGCAGTTTTGACGACCGAGACAATCAGCCCCAGCATTTT
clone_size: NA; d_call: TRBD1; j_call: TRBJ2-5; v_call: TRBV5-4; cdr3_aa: CASSPGQRQETQYF; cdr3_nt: TGTGCCAGCAGCCCGGGACAGAGACAAGAGACCCAGTACTTC
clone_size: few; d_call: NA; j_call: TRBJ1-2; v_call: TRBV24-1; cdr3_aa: CATSGGAYGYTF; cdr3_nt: TGTGCCACCAGTGGTGGGGCCTATGGCTACACCTTC
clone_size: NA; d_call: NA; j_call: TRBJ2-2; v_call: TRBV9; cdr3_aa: CASGSLQGTTNTGELFF; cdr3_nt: TGTGCCAGCGGATCGTTGCAGGGGACTACGAACACCGGGGAGCTGTTTTTT
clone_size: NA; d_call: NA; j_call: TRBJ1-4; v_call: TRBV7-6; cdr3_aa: CASSRRGATNEKLFF; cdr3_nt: TGTGCCAGCAGCAGGAGGGGTGCAACTAATGAAAAACTGTTTTTT
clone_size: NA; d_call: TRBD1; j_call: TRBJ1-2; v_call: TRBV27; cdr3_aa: CASSFRGRGVGYTF; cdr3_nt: TGTGCCAGCAGTTTTCGGGGCAGGGGGGTGGGCTACACCTTC
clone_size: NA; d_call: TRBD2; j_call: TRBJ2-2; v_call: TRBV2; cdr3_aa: CASSESLAVNTGELFF; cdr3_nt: TGTGCCAGCAGTGAAAGTCTAGCGGTGAACACCGGGGAGCTGTTTTTT
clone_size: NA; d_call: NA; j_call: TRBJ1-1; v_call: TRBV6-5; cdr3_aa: CASSSQGRTLTEAFF; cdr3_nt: TGTGCCAGCAGTTCTCAGGGTAGGACACTCACTGAAGCTTTCTTT
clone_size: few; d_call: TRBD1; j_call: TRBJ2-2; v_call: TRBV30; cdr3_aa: CAWMGQGYTGELFF; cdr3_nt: TGTGCCTGGATGGGACAGGGCTACACCGGGGAGCTGTTTTTT
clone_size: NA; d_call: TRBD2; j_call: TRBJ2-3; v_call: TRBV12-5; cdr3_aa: CASGLPLAGGQDTDTQYF; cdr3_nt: TGTGCTAGTGGTTTGCCCCTAGCGGGGGGGCAGGACACAGATACGCAGTATTTT
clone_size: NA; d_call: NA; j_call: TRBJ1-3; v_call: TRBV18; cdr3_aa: CASSPEGASGNTIYF; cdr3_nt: TGTGCCAGCTCACCAGAAGGAGCCTCTGGAAACACCATATATTTT
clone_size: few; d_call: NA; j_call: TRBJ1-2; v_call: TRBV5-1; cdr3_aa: CASTREGQGAYGYTF; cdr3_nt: TGCGCCAGCACCCGGGAAGGGCAGGGAGCCTATGGCTACACCTTC
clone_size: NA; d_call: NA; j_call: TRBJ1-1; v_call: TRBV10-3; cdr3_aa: CAISEPGNTEAFF; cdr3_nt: TGTGCCATCAGTGAACCGGGGAACACTGAAGCTTTCTTT
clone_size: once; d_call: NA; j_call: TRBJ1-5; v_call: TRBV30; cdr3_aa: CAWSKTSNQPQHF; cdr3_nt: TGTGCCTGGAGCAAGACTAGCAATCAGCCCCAGCATTTT
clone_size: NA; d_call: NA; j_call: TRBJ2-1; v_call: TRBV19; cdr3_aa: CASTDGRAGEQFF; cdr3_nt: TGTGCCAGTACGGACGGACGGGCTGGGGAGCAGTTCTTC
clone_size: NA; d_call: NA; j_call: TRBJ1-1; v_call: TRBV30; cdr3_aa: CAWAPRLGGRGNTEAFF; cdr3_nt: TGTGCCTGGGCCCCCAGACTGGGGGGCCGGGGGAACACTGAAGCTTTCTTT
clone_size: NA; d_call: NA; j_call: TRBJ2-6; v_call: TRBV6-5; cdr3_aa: CASRRSGANVLTF; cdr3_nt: TGTGCCAGCAGGCGCTCTGGGGCCAACGTCCTGACTTTC
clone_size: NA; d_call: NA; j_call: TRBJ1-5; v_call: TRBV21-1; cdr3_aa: CASSNSTGQHNSNQPQHF; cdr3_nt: TGTGCCAGCAGCAATAGTACCGGACAGCATAATAGCAATCAGCCCCAGCATTTT
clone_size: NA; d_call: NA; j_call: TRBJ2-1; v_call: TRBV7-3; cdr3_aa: CASSSPLGTYNEQFF; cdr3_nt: TGTGCCAGCAGCTCCCCCCTCGGGACCTACAATGAGCAGTTCTTC
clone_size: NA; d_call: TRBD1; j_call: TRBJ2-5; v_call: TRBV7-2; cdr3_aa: CASTVGTGVVGTQYF; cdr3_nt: TGTGCCAGCACCGTGGGGACAGGGGTGGTGGGGACCCAGTACTTC
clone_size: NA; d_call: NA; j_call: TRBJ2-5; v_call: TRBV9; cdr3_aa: CASSGSMGETQYF; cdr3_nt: TGTGCCAGCAGTGGGTCGATGGGAGAGACCCAGTACTTC
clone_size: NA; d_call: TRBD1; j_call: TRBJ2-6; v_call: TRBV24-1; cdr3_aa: CATGDRGLLGANVLTF; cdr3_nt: TGTGCCACCGGAGACAGGGGGTTATTAGGGGCCAACGTCCTGACTTTC
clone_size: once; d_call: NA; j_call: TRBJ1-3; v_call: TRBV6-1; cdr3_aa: CASSEAEGSTGNTIYF; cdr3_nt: TGTGCCAGCAGTGAAGCTGAGGGCTCGACTGGAAACACCATATATTTT
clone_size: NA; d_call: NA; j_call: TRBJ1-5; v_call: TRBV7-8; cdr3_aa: CASSLVSQGGQPQHF; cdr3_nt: TGTGCCAGCAGCTTAGTTAGCCAGGGAGGCCAGCCCCAGCATTTT
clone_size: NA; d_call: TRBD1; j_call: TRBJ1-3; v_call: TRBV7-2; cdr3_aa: CASSLSGGADTIYF; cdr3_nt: TGTGCCAGCAGCTTGTCAGGGGGCGCGGACACCATATATTTT
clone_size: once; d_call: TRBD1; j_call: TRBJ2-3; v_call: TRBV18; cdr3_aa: CASSPRTGESDTQYF; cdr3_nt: TGTGCCAGCTCACCACGGACAGGGGAATCAGATACGCAGTATTTT
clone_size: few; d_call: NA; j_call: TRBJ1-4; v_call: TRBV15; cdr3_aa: CATSRDRGREKLFF; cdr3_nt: TGTGCCACCAGCAGAGATAGGGGAAGGGAAAAACTGTTTTTT
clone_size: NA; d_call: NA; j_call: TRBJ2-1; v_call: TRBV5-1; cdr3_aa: CASSLVPTNEQFF; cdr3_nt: TGCGCCAGCAGCTTGGTTCCGACCAATGAGCAGTTCTTC
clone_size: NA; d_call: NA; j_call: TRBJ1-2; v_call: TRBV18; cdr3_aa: CASSLTPGIDGYTF; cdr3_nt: TGTGCCAGCTCACTCACCCCAGGAATCGATGGCTACACCTTC
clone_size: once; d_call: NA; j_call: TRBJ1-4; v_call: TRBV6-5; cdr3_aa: CASKMAGTGEKLFF; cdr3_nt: TGTGCCAGCAAAATGGCGGGGACCGGTGAAAAACTGTTTTTT
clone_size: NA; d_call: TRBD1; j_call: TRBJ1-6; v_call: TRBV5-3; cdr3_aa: CARSSITPGQGVGLDEFSPLHF; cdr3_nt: TGTGCCAGAAGCTCAATAACACCGGGACAGGGGGTGGGGTTGGATGAGTTTTCACCCCTCCACTTT
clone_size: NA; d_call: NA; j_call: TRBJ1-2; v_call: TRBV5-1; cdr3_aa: CASSLRGNYGYTF; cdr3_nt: TGCGCCAGCAGCTTGCGTGGTAACTATGGCTACACCTTC
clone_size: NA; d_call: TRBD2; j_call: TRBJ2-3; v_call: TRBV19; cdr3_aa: CASSPIGTIPTDTQYF; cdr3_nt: TGTGCCAGTAGTCCGATCGGGACTATCCCCACAGATACGCAGTATTTT
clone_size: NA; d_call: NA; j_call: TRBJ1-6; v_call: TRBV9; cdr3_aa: CASSVDSSSYNSPLHF; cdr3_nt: TGTGCCAGCAGCGTAGACAGTAGCTCCTATAATTCACCCCTCCACTTT
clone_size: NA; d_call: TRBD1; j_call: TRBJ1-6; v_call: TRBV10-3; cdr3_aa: CATSDTDRGLSGDSPLHF; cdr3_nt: TGTGCCACCAGTGACACGGACAGGGGGCTTTCGGGGGATTCACCCCTCCACTTT